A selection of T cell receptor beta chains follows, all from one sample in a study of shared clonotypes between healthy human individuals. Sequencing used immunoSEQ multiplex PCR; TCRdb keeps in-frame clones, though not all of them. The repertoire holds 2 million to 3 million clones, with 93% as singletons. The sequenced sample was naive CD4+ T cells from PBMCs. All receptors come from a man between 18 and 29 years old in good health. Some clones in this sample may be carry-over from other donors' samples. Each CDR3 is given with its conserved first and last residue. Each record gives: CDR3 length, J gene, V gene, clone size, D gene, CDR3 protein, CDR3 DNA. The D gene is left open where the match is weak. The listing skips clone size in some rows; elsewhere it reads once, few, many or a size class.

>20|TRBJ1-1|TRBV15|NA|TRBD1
CATSRGSYPRTGGRGTEAFF
TGTGCCACCAGCAGAGGTTCCTATCCGCGGACAGGGGGCAGAGGCACTGAAGCTTTCTTT
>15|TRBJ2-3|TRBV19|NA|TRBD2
CASSITSGSWDTQYF
TGTGCCAGTAGTATCACTAGCGGGAGCTGGGATACGCAGTATTTT
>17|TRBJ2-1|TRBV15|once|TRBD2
CATSRDLGLAGSNEQFF
TGTGCCACCAGCAGAGATCTCGGACTAGCGGGTTCCAATGAGCAGTTCTTC
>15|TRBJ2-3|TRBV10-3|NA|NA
CAISESGASTDTQYF
TGTGCCATCAGTGAGTCGGGGGCTAGCACAGATACGCAGTATTTT
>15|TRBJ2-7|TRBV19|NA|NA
CASRTQGRGAYEQYF
TGTGCCAGTAGAACACAGGGCAGAGGCGCCTACGAGCAGTACTTC
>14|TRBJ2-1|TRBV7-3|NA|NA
CASSLTSYRAEQFF
TGTGCCAGCAGCTTAACCTCGTACCGGGCTGAGCAGTTCTTC
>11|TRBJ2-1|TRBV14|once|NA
CASSNRVRQFF
TGTGCCAGCAGCAACCGGGTCCGGCAGTTCTTC
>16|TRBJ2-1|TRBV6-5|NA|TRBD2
CASSSQGAGTYNEQFF
TGTGCCAGCAGTTCCCAGGGAGCGGGAACCTACAATGAGCAGTTCTTC
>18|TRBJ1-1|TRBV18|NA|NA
CASSPGGAFSSRNTEAFF
TGTGCCAGCTCACCAGGGGGGGCTTTTTCTAGTCGGAACACTGAAGCTTTCTTT
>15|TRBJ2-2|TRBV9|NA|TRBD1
CASSYYPTGVGELFF
TGTGCCAGCAGCTACTACCCTACAGGGGTCGGGGAGCTGTTTTTT
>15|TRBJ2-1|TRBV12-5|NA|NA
CASGLDGVRYNEQFF
TGTGCTAGTGGTTTGGACGGGGTAAGGTACAATGAGCAGTTCTTC
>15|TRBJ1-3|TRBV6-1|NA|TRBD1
CASSAYTGAGNTIYF
TGTGCCAGCAGCGCATATACAGGGGCTGGAAACACCATATATTTT
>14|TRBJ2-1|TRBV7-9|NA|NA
CASSSGPGYNEQFF
TGTGCCAGCAGCTCGGGACCCGGCTACAATGAGCAGTTCTTC
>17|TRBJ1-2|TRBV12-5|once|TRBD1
CASGLVIGQGNNYGYTF
TGTGCTAGTGGTTTGGTCATCGGACAGGGTAATAACTATGGCTACACCTTC
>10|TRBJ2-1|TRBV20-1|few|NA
CSARSNEQFF
TGCAGTGCTAGATCCAATGAGCAGTTCTTC
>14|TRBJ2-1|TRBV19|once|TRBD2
CASAGTSGDNEQFF
TGTGCCAGTGCAGGGACTAGCGGAGACAATGAGCAGTTCTTC